A single TCR beta chain is shown here with its context. Germline V lookup: CDR1 SGHTA, CDR2 FQGNSA. The CDR3 has 15 amino acids. The ends lost 1 base at V and 6 bases at J; junction bases unmatched: 6. Here immunoSEQ multiplex PCR was the method, and the copy in TCRdb shows in-frame clones only, minus some. This table holds around 150,000 clones, roughly four fifths found once. This sample was taken from a study of blood T cell repertoires in COVID-19. The chain combines TRBV7-2 with TRBJ1-2; 9 bases are a match to TRBD1. Sequences were obtained from peripheral blood. The sequence was collected from a woman of 80 years or more with acute or convalescent COVID-19. CDR3 coding DNA: TGTGCCAGCAGCTTAGTTGGGACAGGGACCCATGGCTACACCTTC. This translates into CASSLVGTGTHGYTF.